A selection of T cell receptor beta chains follows, all from one sample in a study of T cells after yellow fever vaccination. TCRdb fed the 5' RACE reads into MiXCR, producing one record per CDR3 protein. The data hold fewer than 450,000 distinct CDR3 sequences, with about 8.3% observed a single time. Sequenced here: PBMCs, sampled about 41 days after the first yellow fever vaccination. These receptors all stem from a man aged 18-30 years who received the YFV17D yellow fever vaccine. Both conserved end residues are part of each CDR3. D genes are given only for firm matches. Clone size, where shown, is once, few, many, or a class for clones that have expanded.

v_call: TRBV6-2/TRBV6-3
clone_size: NA
j_call: TRBJ1-2
d_call: NA
cdr3_nt: TGTGCCAGCAGTTACTCGAGGTCGGGGAACTATGGCTACACCTTC
cdr3_aa: CASSYSRSGNYGYTF

v_call: TRBV6-2/TRBV6-3
clone_size: NA
j_call: TRBJ2-2
d_call: NA
cdr3_nt: TGTGCCAGCAGTTATGCTCGAAACGGGGAGCTGTTTTTT
cdr3_aa: CASSYARNGELFF

v_call: TRBV11-1
clone_size: few
j_call: TRBJ2-1
d_call: TRBD1
cdr3_nt: TGTGCCAGCAGCCCAGTAGCCCCCGGGACAGGGGGCAGGGGTGAGCAGTTCTTC
cdr3_aa: CASSPVAPGTGGRGEQFF

v_call: TRBV7-2
clone_size: many
j_call: TRBJ1-2
d_call: NA
cdr3_nt: TGTGCCAGCAGCTTATTTGAGGGCGGAGGCTACACCTTC
cdr3_aa: CASSLFEGGGYTF

v_call: TRBV7-6
clone_size: few
j_call: TRBJ1-3
d_call: NA
cdr3_nt: TGTGCCAGCAGCCAGTACGGAAGCTCTGGAAACACCATATATTTT
cdr3_aa: CASSQYGSSGNTIYF

v_call: TRBV5-1
clone_size: few
j_call: TRBJ2-2
d_call: TRBD1
cdr3_nt: TGCGCCAGCAGCCCCCCGGCACAGGGGAGCACCGGGGAGCTGTTTTTT
cdr3_aa: CASSPPAQGSTGELFF

v_call: TRBV2
clone_size: NA
j_call: TRBJ1-5
d_call: NA
cdr3_nt: TGTGCCAGCAGTGAAGGCGGGGGCACGGGTCAGCCCCAGCATTTT
cdr3_aa: CASSEGGGTGQPQHF

v_call: TRBV11-2
clone_size: few
j_call: TRBJ2-6
d_call: TRBD1
cdr3_nt: TGTGCCAGCAGCTCCGGGACAGGGGGTTCTGGGGCCAACGTCCTGACTTTC
cdr3_aa: CASSSGTGGSGANVLTF

v_call: TRBV7-2
clone_size: few
j_call: TRBJ2-3
d_call: TRBD2
cdr3_nt: TGTGCCAGCAGCCAAACCCGTGATGGCGGGGGACCAGCTACGCAGTATTTT
cdr3_aa: CASSQTRDGGGPATQYF

v_call: TRBV11-1
clone_size: NA
j_call: TRBJ1-1
d_call: NA
cdr3_nt: TGTGCCAGCAGCTGGGGCTGGGACACTGAAGCTTTCTTT
cdr3_aa: CASSWGWDTEAFF

v_call: TRBV7-6
clone_size: NA
j_call: TRBJ2-5
d_call: TRBD2
cdr3_nt: TGTGCCAGCAGCTTGGGAGCGGGGCCGTACCAAGAGACCCAGTACTTC
cdr3_aa: CASSLGAGPYQETQYF

v_call: TRBV29-1
clone_size: many
j_call: TRBJ1-1
d_call: NA
cdr3_nt: TGCAGCGTTGGGACGGGGAACACTGAAGCTTTCTTT
cdr3_aa: CSVGTGNTEAFF

v_call: TRBV6-5
clone_size: few
j_call: TRBJ1-2
d_call: TRBD1
cdr3_nt: TGTGCCAGCAGTTACTCGAACCCGGGACAGGGATATGGCTACACCTTC
cdr3_aa: CASSYSNPGQGYGYTF

v_call: TRBV10-3
clone_size: few
j_call: TRBJ1-2
d_call: TRBD1
cdr3_nt: TGTGCCATCAGTGAGTTAAAACCGGGACAGGGGAACTATGGCTACACCTTC
cdr3_aa: CAISELKPGQGNYGYTF